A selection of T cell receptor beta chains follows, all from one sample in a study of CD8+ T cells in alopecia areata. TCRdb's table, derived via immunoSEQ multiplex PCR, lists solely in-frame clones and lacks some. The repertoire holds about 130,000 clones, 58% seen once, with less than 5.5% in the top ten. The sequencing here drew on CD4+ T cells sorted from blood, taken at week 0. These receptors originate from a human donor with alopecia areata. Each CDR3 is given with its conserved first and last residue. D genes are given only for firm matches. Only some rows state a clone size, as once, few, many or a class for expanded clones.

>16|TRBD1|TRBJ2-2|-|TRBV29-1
CSVEEWDRGRSGELFF
TGCAGCGTTGAAGAGTGGGACAGGGGGCGGAGCGGGGAGCTGTTTTTT
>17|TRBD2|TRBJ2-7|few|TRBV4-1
CASSQDRGGRRVHEQYF
TGCGCCAGCAGCCAAGATCGAGGCGGGAGAAGAGTCCACGAGCAGTACTTC
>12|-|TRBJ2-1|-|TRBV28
CASRSIYNEQFF
TGTGCCAGCAGGTCGATTTACAATGAGCAGTTCTTC
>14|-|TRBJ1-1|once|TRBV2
CASRTGIMNTEAFF
TGTGCCAGCAGAACAGGGATTATGAACACTGAAGCTTTCTTT
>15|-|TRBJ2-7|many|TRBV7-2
CASSLGSGISYEQYF
TGTGCCAGCAGCTTAGGGTCGGGTATCTCCTACGAGCAGTACTTC
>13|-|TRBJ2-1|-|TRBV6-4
CATEGVRNNEQFF
TGTGCCACCGAAGGGGTAAGGAACAATGAGCAGTTCTTC
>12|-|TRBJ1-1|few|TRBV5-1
CASSLPVGEAFF
TGCGCCAGCAGCTTACCCGTTGGCGAAGCTTTCTTT
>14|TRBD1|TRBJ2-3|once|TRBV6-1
CASSADRGRDTQYF
TGTGCCAGCAGTGCCGACAGGGGGAGAGATACGCAGTATTTT
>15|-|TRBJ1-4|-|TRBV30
CAWSGKQSTNEKLFF
TGTGCCTGGAGTGGAAAACAGAGTACTAATGAAAAACTGTTTTTT
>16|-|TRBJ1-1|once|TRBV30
CAWSGGESGQNTEAFF
TGTGCCTGGAGTGGGGGCGAATCGGGACAGAACACTGAAGCTTTCTTT
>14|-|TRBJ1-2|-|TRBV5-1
CASSPTGPEYGYTF
TGCGCCAGCAGTCCAACAGGTCCGGAGTACGGCTACACCTTC
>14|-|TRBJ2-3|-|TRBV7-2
CASSLDRDADTQYF
TGTGCCAGCAGCTTAGACAGGGACGCAGATACGCAGTATTTT
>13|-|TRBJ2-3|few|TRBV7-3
CASSIVLTDTQYF
TGTGCCAGCAGCATCGTCCTGACAGATACGCAGTATTTT
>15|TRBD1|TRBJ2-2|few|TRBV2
CASSKDRGDTGELFF
TGTGCCAGCAGCAAGGACAGGGGGGACACCGGGGAGCTGTTTTTT
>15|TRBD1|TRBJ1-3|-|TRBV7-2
CASSRGTDSGNTIYF
TGTGCCAGCAGCCGAGGGACAGACTCTGGAAACACCATATATTTT
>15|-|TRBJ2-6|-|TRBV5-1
CASSLEGPGANVLTF
TGCGCCAGCAGCTTGGAGGGTCCCGGGGCCAACGTCCTGACTTTC
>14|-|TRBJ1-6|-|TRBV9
CASSVGEGESPLHF
TGTGCCAGCAGCGTAGGGGAAGGGGAATCACCCCTCCACTTT
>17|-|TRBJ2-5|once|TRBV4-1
CASTLDMGTNSEETQYF
TGCGCCAGCACCCTCGACATGGGTACAAATAGCGAGGAGACCCAGTACTTC
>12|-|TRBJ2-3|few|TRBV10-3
CASRGQGDTQYF
TGTGCCAGCCGGGGGCAGGGGGATACGCAGTATTTT
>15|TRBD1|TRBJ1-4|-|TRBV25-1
CASSADRGQDEKLFF
TGTGCCAGCAGTGCGGACAGGGGGCAGGATGAAAAACTGTTTTTT
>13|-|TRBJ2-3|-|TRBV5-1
CASSLISSDTQYF
TGCGCCAGCAGCTTGATTTCTAGCGATACGCAGTATTTT
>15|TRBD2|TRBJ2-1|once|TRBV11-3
CASSLTFSGRGEQFF
TGTGCCAGCAGCTTAACTTTCTCCGGGAGGGGTGAGCAGTTCTTC
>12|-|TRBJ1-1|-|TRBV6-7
CASRELHTEAFF
TGTGCCAGCAGGGAGCTCCACACTGAAGCTTTCTTT
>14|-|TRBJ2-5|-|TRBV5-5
CASSLAALQETQYF
TGTGCCAGCAGCTTGGCGGCTCTACAAGAGACCCAGTACTTC
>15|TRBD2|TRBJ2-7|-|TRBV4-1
CASSQGSGGFNEQYF
TGCGCCAGCAGCCAAGGAAGCGGGGGGTTCAACGAGCAGTACTTC
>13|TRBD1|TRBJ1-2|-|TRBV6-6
CASYRGVNYGYTF
TGTGCCAGCTACAGGGGCGTGAACTATGGCTACACCTTC